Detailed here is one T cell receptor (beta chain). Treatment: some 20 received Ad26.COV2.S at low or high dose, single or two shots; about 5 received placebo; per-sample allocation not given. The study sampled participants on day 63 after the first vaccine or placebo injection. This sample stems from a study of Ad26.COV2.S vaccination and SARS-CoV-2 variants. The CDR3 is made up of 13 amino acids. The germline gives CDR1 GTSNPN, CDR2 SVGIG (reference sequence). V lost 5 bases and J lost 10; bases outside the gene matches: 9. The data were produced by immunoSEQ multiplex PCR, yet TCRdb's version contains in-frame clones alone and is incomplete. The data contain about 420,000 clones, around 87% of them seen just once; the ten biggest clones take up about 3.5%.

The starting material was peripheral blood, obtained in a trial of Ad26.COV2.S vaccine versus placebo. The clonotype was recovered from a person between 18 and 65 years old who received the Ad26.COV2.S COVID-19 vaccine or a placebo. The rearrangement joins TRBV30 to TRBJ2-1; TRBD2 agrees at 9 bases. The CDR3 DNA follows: TGTGCCTGGGGGAGCGGGGGGTCGTGGGAGCAGTTCTTC. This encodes CAWGSGGSWEQFF.